Listed below are T cell receptor beta chains from one sample, sequenced in a study of blood T cell repertoires in COVID-19. Profiled with immunoSEQ multiplex PCR; TCRdb holds only in-frame clones, not every one. Among more than 300,000 clones listed, 70% to 90% were seen once. Sequencing was carried out using PBMCs or T cells enriched from blood (not recorded which). These receptors were obtained from a woman aged 25 to 45 who had recovered from COVID-19. The CDR3 runs from the conserved cysteine through the conserved F or W. Each record gives: V gene, D gene, clone size, J gene, CDR3 DNA, CDR3 protein. D genes are given only for firm matches. Clone size is shown for a subset of rows, as once, few, many or a class of expanded clone.

v_call: TRBV30; d_call: -; clone_size: -; j_call: TRBJ1-4; cdr3_nt: TGTGCCTGGAGTGGAAGCCGGGGAACTAATGAAAAACTGTTTTTT; cdr3_aa: CAWSGSRGTNEKLFF
v_call: TRBV5-1; d_call: TRBD1; clone_size: -; j_call: TRBJ2-1; cdr3_nt: TGCGCCAGCAGCTCGGGACAGGGCTACAACTCCTACAATGAGCAGTTCTTC; cdr3_aa: CASSSGQGYNSYNEQFF
v_call: TRBV6-5; d_call: -; clone_size: -; j_call: TRBJ2-7; cdr3_nt: TGTGCCAGCAGTTCGCCGGGGAGGAGCTCCTACGAGCAGTACTTC; cdr3_aa: CASSSPGRSSYEQYF
v_call: TRBV2; d_call: -; clone_size: -; j_call: TRBJ1-3; cdr3_nt: TGTGCCAGCAGGGGCGCGGGCTCTGGAAACACCATATATTTT; cdr3_aa: CASRGAGSGNTIYF
v_call: TRBV12-3/TRBV12-4; d_call: -; clone_size: -; j_call: TRBJ2-3; cdr3_nt: TGTGCCAGCAGTCCCACCAGGGTCTCCTCGTATTTT; cdr3_aa: CASSPTRVSSYF
v_call: TRBV9; d_call: TRBD1; clone_size: -; j_call: TRBJ2-2; cdr3_nt: TGTGCCAGCACCCCGAGGACAGGGGGACCCGGGGAGCTGTTTTTT; cdr3_aa: CASTPRTGGPGELFF
v_call: TRBV29-1; d_call: -; clone_size: -; j_call: TRBJ1-2; cdr3_nt: TGCAGCGTTGACATGGGCTACACCTTC; cdr3_aa: CSVDMGYTF
v_call: TRBV5-4; d_call: -; clone_size: -; j_call: TRBJ1-3; cdr3_nt: TGTGCCAGCAGCCCCTACCCAGGGAATTCTGGAAACACCATATATTTT; cdr3_aa: CASSPYPGNSGNTIYF
v_call: TRBV3-1/TRBV3-2; d_call: TRBD2; clone_size: -; j_call: TRBJ2-3; cdr3_nt: TGTGCCAGCAGCCCACTAGCGGGGGCCTCATTTAGCACAGATACGCAGTATTTT; cdr3_aa: CASSPLAGASFSTDTQYF
v_call: TRBV12-3/TRBV12-4; d_call: -; clone_size: -; j_call: TRBJ2-5; cdr3_nt: TGTGCCAGCAGGCTAGACGGAGAGACCCAGTACTTC; cdr3_aa: CASRLDGETQYF
v_call: TRBV4-2; d_call: -; clone_size: -; j_call: TRBJ1-3; cdr3_nt: TGTGCCAGCAGCCAAGTTCCGGGAAGCTCTGGAAACACCATATATTTT; cdr3_aa: CASSQVPGSSGNTIYF
v_call: TRBV2; d_call: -; clone_size: -; j_call: TRBJ2-5; cdr3_nt: TGTGCCAGCAGACAACAGGAAGAGACCCAGTACTTC; cdr3_aa: CASRQQEETQYF
v_call: TRBV19; d_call: -; clone_size: -; j_call: TRBJ1-1; cdr3_nt: TGTGCCAGTAGTGGATGGACAGATTACACTGAAGCTTTCTTT; cdr3_aa: CASSGWTDYTEAFF
v_call: TRBV3-1/TRBV3-2; d_call: -; clone_size: -; j_call: TRBJ2-1; cdr3_nt: TGTGCCAGCAGCCAAGAATACTTACGCTCCTACAATGAGCAGTTCTTC; cdr3_aa: CASSQEYLRSYNEQFF
v_call: TRBV24-1; d_call: -; clone_size: -; j_call: TRBJ1-5; cdr3_nt: TGTGCCACCAGTGATCGACCTCCCGGGACTGATAATTTT; cdr3_aa: CATSDRPPGTDNF
v_call: TRBV7-2; d_call: TRBD1; clone_size: -; j_call: TRBJ1-2; cdr3_nt: TGTGCCAGCAGCTTAACGACAGGGGCCTCCTATGGCTACACCTTC; cdr3_aa: CASSLTTGASYGYTF
v_call: TRBV6-5; d_call: -; clone_size: once; j_call: TRBJ1-1; cdr3_nt: TGTGCCAGCACCCTGGGGACATCGAACACTGAAGCTTTCTTT; cdr3_aa: CASTLGTSNTEAFF
v_call: TRBV2; d_call: -; clone_size: -; j_call: TRBJ1-5; cdr3_nt: TGTGCCAGCAGGGGCCGGGAGAGCCAGCCCCAGCATTTT; cdr3_aa: CASRGRESQPQHF
v_call: TRBV2; d_call: -; clone_size: once; j_call: TRBJ2-3; cdr3_nt: TGTGCCAGCAGGGCGACTAGGACAGATACGCAGTATTTT; cdr3_aa: CASRATRTDTQYF
v_call: TRBV9; d_call: TRBD1; clone_size: once; j_call: TRBJ2-7; cdr3_nt: TGTGCCAGCAGCGTAGAGGCAGGGACAGGCTCCTACGAGCAGTACTTC; cdr3_aa: CASSVEAGTGSYEQYF
v_call: TRBV18; d_call: -; clone_size: -; j_call: TRBJ2-3; cdr3_nt: TGTGCCAGCTCACCAGGCCAGGGGTCGGGTACGCAGTATTTT; cdr3_aa: CASSPGQGSGTQYF
v_call: TRBV19; d_call: TRBD1; clone_size: -; j_call: TRBJ1-2; cdr3_nt: TGTGCCAGTAGTATGGGACAGGGGGCGTTCTATGGCTACACCTTC; cdr3_aa: CASSMGQGAFYGYTF
v_call: TRBV29-1; d_call: -; clone_size: -; j_call: TRBJ2-2; cdr3_nt: TGCAGCGTTGTTAGGACAGAAAACACCGGGGAGCTGTTTTTT; cdr3_aa: CSVVRTENTGELFF
v_call: TRBV5-6; d_call: -; clone_size: once; j_call: TRBJ1-5; cdr3_nt: TGTGCCAGCAGCTCAACAGGGAGGGATCAGCCCCAGCATTTT; cdr3_aa: CASSSTGRDQPQHF
v_call: TRBV29-1; d_call: -; clone_size: -; j_call: TRBJ1-1; cdr3_nt: TGCAGCGCAGGCGGGACATTGAACACTGAAGCTTTCTTT; cdr3_aa: CSAGGTLNTEAFF
v_call: TRBV11-2; d_call: -; clone_size: -; j_call: TRBJ1-5; cdr3_nt: TGTGCCAGATGGGGGGAGGACAATCAGCCCCAGCATTTT; cdr3_aa: CARWGEDNQPQHF
v_call: TRBV7-2; d_call: TRBD2; clone_size: once; j_call: TRBJ2-5; cdr3_nt: TGTGCCAGCAGCGCCCCCCTAGCGGGGGGGCCAGAGACCCAGTACTTC; cdr3_aa: CASSAPLAGGPETQYF
v_call: TRBV5-4; d_call: TRBD1; clone_size: -; j_call: TRBJ1-1; cdr3_nt: TGTGCCAGCAGCCCGGAAGGGGGCCGATCGGGTGAAGCTTTCTTT; cdr3_aa: CASSPEGGRSGEAFF
v_call: TRBV29-1; d_call: -; clone_size: -; j_call: TRBJ2-3; cdr3_nt: TGCAGCGTTGACCTGGGGCATACAGATACGCAGTATTTT; cdr3_aa: CSVDLGHTDTQYF
v_call: TRBV5-1; d_call: -; clone_size: -; j_call: TRBJ2-7; cdr3_nt: TGCGCCAGCAGCTTGGTACAGGGAGGGTACGAGCAGTACTTC; cdr3_aa: CASSLVQGGYEQYF
v_call: TRBV30; d_call: TRBD1; clone_size: -; j_call: TRBJ1-2; cdr3_nt: TGTGCCTGGAGCCTTGGGACAGGGGGCCTCTATGGCTACACCTTC; cdr3_aa: CAWSLGTGGLYGYTF
v_call: TRBV9; d_call: TRBD2; clone_size: -; j_call: TRBJ2-5; cdr3_nt: TGTGCCAGCAGCGTAGCTAGCGGAGGAGAGACCCAGTACTTC; cdr3_aa: CASSVASGGETQYF
v_call: TRBV5-1; d_call: -; clone_size: once; j_call: TRBJ2-7; cdr3_nt: TGCGCCAGCAGCCCGGACACTACCTACGAGCAGTACTTC; cdr3_aa: CASSPDTTYEQYF
v_call: TRBV7-3; d_call: -; clone_size: -; j_call: TRBJ2-2; cdr3_nt: TGTGCCAGCAGCCGCCAGGGTAACACCGGGGAGCTGTTTTTT; cdr3_aa: CASSRQGNTGELFF
v_call: TRBV5-1; d_call: TRBD1; clone_size: -; j_call: TRBJ1-1; cdr3_nt: TGCGCCAGCAGCAGGGGACAGGGATGGAGCACTGAAGCTTTCTTT; cdr3_aa: CASSRGQGWSTEAFF
v_call: TRBV25-1; d_call: -; clone_size: -; j_call: TRBJ2-7; cdr3_nt: TGTGCCAGCAGTGAGAGACAGTCTGTCTACGAGCAGTACTTC; cdr3_aa: CASSERQSVYEQYF
v_call: TRBV4-2; d_call: TRBD2; clone_size: -; j_call: TRBJ2-3; cdr3_nt: TGTGCCAGCAGCCCCCAGGGAGGGCCGCCAGATACGCAGTATTTT; cdr3_aa: CASSPQGGPPDTQYF
v_call: TRBV5-1; d_call: TRBD2; clone_size: -; j_call: TRBJ2-5; cdr3_nt: TGCGCCAGCAGCGGGGGGGTAGTCCAAGAGACCCAGTACTTC; cdr3_aa: CASSGGVVQETQYF
v_call: TRBV29-1; d_call: -; clone_size: -; j_call: TRBJ1-2; cdr3_nt: TGCAGCGTGGGGACGCAGGGGTCCTATGGCTACACCTTC; cdr3_aa: CSVGTQGSYGYTF
v_call: TRBV11-2; d_call: TRBD2; clone_size: -; j_call: TRBJ2-1; cdr3_nt: TGTGCCAGCAGCTTAGGTCCAGCGGGGACCTACAATGAGCAGTTCTTC; cdr3_aa: CASSLGPAGTYNEQFF
v_call: TRBV10-1; d_call: -; clone_size: -; j_call: TRBJ2-1; cdr3_nt: TGCGCCAGCAGCCCGGACAGATGGGAACATGAGCAGTTCTTC; cdr3_aa: CASSPDRWEHEQFF
v_call: TRBV18; d_call: TRBD1; clone_size: once; j_call: TRBJ1-1; cdr3_nt: TGTGCCAGCTCACCATTGGACAGGGAAGCTTTCTTT; cdr3_aa: CASSPLDREAFF
v_call: TRBV7-2; d_call: TRBD2; clone_size: -; j_call: TRBJ2-7; cdr3_nt: TGTGCCAGCAGCCAACTGAGAGGACTAGCGGGCCTTGCGGGGCAGTACTTC; cdr3_aa: CASSQLRGLAGLAGQYF
v_call: TRBV9; d_call: TRBD2; clone_size: -; j_call: TRBJ2-2; cdr3_nt: TGTGCCAGCAGCGTTTTCGGGCGGGGGGACACCGGGGAGCTGTTTTTT; cdr3_aa: CASSVFGRGDTGELFF